The entry that follows covers one T cell receptor beta chain sequence. What it binds is unknown. This sample was taken from a study of cytomegalovirus exposure and HLA in healthy donors. Study at large: The 120 validation repertoires and the approximately 700 first-cohort repertoires shared a platform, a later analysis reported. Broader study findings: It was confirmed in vitro that a few of the CMV-associated chains were specific for CMV antigens. For cytomegalovirus status, the classifier reportedly gave diagnoses with high specificity and sensitivity.

V was pared by 6 bases and J by 3 bases, with 2 bases of the junction left unmatched. This CDR3 region has 12 residues. CDR1 is SGHVS, CDR2 FQNEAQ, per germline. Data came from immunoSEQ multiplex PCR; TCRdb stores just in-frame clones and leaves some out. The sample lists some 54,000 clones; 80% to 95% were seen once. This sequence joins TRBV7-8 and TRBJ2-7; 7 bases map to TRBD1. The sequence was collected from a man between 18 and 35 years old in good health and CMV-seronegative. Sequenced: PBMCs. The CDR3 sequence is CASSWDSYEQYF. CDR3 bases: TGTGCCAGCAGTTGGGACAGCTACGAGCAGTACTTC.